Listed below are T cell receptor beta chains from one sample, sequenced in a study of Ad26.COV2.S vaccination and SARS-CoV-2 variants. Profiled with immunoSEQ multiplex PCR; TCRdb holds only in-frame clones, not every one. This sample has 300,000 to 450,000 clones, with about 85% found just once. This sample comprised peripheral blood, obtained in a trial of Ad26.COV2.S vaccine versus placebo. These TCRs come from a person aged 18-60 years who received the Ad26.COV2.S COVID-19 vaccine or a placebo. Both conserved end residues are part of each CDR3. Each record gives: D gene, J gene, V gene, clone size, CDR3 protein, CDR3 DNA. A D gene is named only where the DNA matches it firmly. The size field is filled for only some rows; it gives once, few, many or a size class.

D gene: NA; J gene: TRBJ2-3; V gene: TRBV24-1; clone size: NA; CDR3 protein: CATSDNYGSTDTQYF; CDR3 DNA: TGTGCCACCAGTGATAATTACGGGAGCACAGATACGCAGTATTTT
D gene: NA; J gene: TRBJ2-2; V gene: TRBV15; clone size: NA; CDR3 protein: CATSRGLGGTGELFF; CDR3 DNA: TGTGCCACCAGCCGAGGACTAGGGGGCACCGGGGAGCTGTTTTTT
D gene: NA; J gene: TRBJ2-3; V gene: TRBV29-1; clone size: NA; CDR3 protein: CSAAKAGDTQYF; CDR3 DNA: TGCAGCGCCGCGAAAGCGGGCGATACGCAGTATTTT
D gene: TRBD1; J gene: TRBJ1-2; V gene: TRBV7-9; clone size: NA; CDR3 protein: CASSRGGQGDLYGYTF; CDR3 DNA: TGTGCCAGCAGCCGAGGGGGACAGGGGGACCTCTATGGCTACACCTTC
D gene: NA; J gene: TRBJ2-3; V gene: TRBV7-5; clone size: few; CDR3 protein: CARSKGWRGGTDTQYF; CDR3 DNA: TGTGCCAGATCCAAAGGCTGGCGGGGAGGCACAGATACGCAGTATTTT
D gene: TRBD1; J gene: TRBJ2-6; V gene: TRBV14; clone size: NA; CDR3 protein: CASSPWTGNPGANVLTF; CDR3 DNA: TGTGCCAGCAGCCCATGGACAGGGAACCCTGGGGCCAACGTCCTGACTTTC
D gene: NA; J gene: TRBJ2-7; V gene: TRBV27; clone size: NA; CDR3 protein: CASSSQSYEQYF; CDR3 DNA: TGTGCCAGCAGTTCCCAGTCATACGAGCAGTACTTC
D gene: TRBD2; J gene: TRBJ2-7; V gene: TRBV18; clone size: NA; CDR3 protein: CASSRAGGLYEQYF; CDR3 DNA: TGTGCCAGCTCGAGGGCGGGGGGGCTCTACGAGCAGTACTTC
D gene: NA; J gene: TRBJ1-2; V gene: TRBV18; clone size: NA; CDR3 protein: CASSPSRGGAANYGYTF; CDR3 DNA: TGTGCCAGCTCACCATCCCGGGGAGGGGCGGCTAACTATGGCTACACCTTC
D gene: NA; J gene: TRBJ1-6; V gene: TRBV6-7; clone size: NA; CDR3 protein: CASSYSLLTAGPYGLLFNSPLHF; CDR3 DNA: TGTGCCAGCAGTTACTCACTCCTAACTGCGGGACCCTACGGTCTACTCTTCAATTCACCCCTCCACTTT
D gene: TRBD1; J gene: TRBJ1-2; V gene: TRBV3-1/TRBV3-2; clone size: NA; CDR3 protein: CASSQGDRGGYTF; CDR3 DNA: TGTGCCAGCAGCCAAGGGGACAGGGGCGGCTACACCTTC
D gene: NA; J gene: TRBJ1-5; V gene: TRBV6-5; clone size: NA; CDR3 protein: CASSNGDQPQHF; CDR3 DNA: TGTGCCAGCAGTAATGGGGACCAGCCCCAGCATTTT
D gene: TRBD2; J gene: TRBJ2-7; V gene: TRBV7-2; clone size: NA; CDR3 protein: CASSLDSSGRKANEQYF; CDR3 DNA: TGTGCCAGCAGCTTAGATTCTAGCGGGAGGAAGGCCAACGAGCAGTACTTC
D gene: TRBD1; J gene: TRBJ1-6; V gene: TRBV4-1; clone size: NA; CDR3 protein: CASSPLGTGDNSPLHF; CDR3 DNA: TGCGCCAGCAGCCCCCTAGGGACAGGAGATAATTCACCCCTCCACTTT
D gene: TRBD1; J gene: TRBJ2-5; V gene: TRBV5-4; clone size: NA; CDR3 protein: CASSLDRAQKETQYF; CDR3 DNA: TGTGCCAGCAGCTTAGACAGGGCCCAAAAGGAGACCCAGTACTTC
D gene: TRBD2; J gene: TRBJ2-7; V gene: TRBV7-2; clone size: once; CDR3 protein: CASSLGPYAGRRSYEQYF; CDR3 DNA: TGTGCCAGCAGCTTAGGGCCCTATGCCGGGAGGCGGTCCTACGAGCAGTACTTC
D gene: NA; J gene: TRBJ2-3; V gene: TRBV7-2; clone size: NA; CDR3 protein: CASSSWSRVGATQYF; CDR3 DNA: TGTGCCAGCAGCTCCTGGTCTAGGGTTGGGGCTACGCAGTATTTT
D gene: NA; J gene: TRBJ1-3; V gene: TRBV11-2; clone size: few; CDR3 protein: CASSPTQGGNTIYF; CDR3 DNA: TGTGCCAGCAGCCCAACCCAGGGTGGAAACACCATATATTTT
D gene: TRBD2; J gene: TRBJ2-1; V gene: TRBV5-5; clone size: once; CDR3 protein: CASSVYGTSGISSYNEQFF; CDR3 DNA: TGTGCCAGCAGCGTGTATGGGACTAGCGGGATTAGCTCCTACAATGAGCAGTTCTTC
D gene: TRBD1; J gene: TRBJ2-7; V gene: TRBV28; clone size: NA; CDR3 protein: CASSLYGTGFYEQYF; CDR3 DNA: TGTGCCAGCAGTTTATACGGGACAGGTTTCTACGAGCAGTACTTC
D gene: TRBD2; J gene: TRBJ2-7; V gene: TRBV10-3; clone size: NA; CDR3 protein: CAIRRLAGVYEQYF; CDR3 DNA: TGTGCCATCAGACGACTAGCGGGAGTCTACGAGCAGTACTTC
D gene: TRBD2; J gene: TRBJ2-2; V gene: TRBV2; clone size: NA; CDR3 protein: CASTGFWTSGDLTPGELFF; CDR3 DNA: TGTGCCAGCACCGGGTTTTGGACTAGCGGAGACCTAACTCCCGGGGAGCTGTTTTTT
D gene: TRBD2; J gene: TRBJ2-2; V gene: TRBV5-1; clone size: NA; CDR3 protein: CASSLIGGAEGGELFF; CDR3 DNA: TGCGCCAGCAGCTTGATCGGGGGGGCCGAGGGCGGGGAGCTGTTTTTT
D gene: TRBD1; J gene: TRBJ1-4; V gene: TRBV7-9; clone size: NA; CDR3 protein: CASSPSGTGDEKLFF; CDR3 DNA: TGTGCCAGCAGCCCATCCGGGACAGGGGACGAAAAACTGTTTTTT
D gene: TRBD2; J gene: TRBJ2-7; V gene: TRBV7-2; clone size: NA; CDR3 protein: CASSLALAGGPYEQYF; CDR3 DNA: TGTGCCAGCAGCTTAGCGCTAGCGGGGGGCCCCTACGAGCAGTACTTC
D gene: NA; J gene: TRBJ2-2; V gene: TRBV5-1; clone size: NA; CDR3 protein: CATRWTGNTGELFF; CDR3 DNA: TGCGCCACCAGATGGACGGGGAACACCGGGGAGCTGTTTTTT
D gene: NA; J gene: TRBJ1-5; V gene: TRBV19; clone size: NA; CDR3 protein: CASSTGQRNQPQHF; CDR3 DNA: TGTGCCAGTAGTACCGGACAACGGAATCAGCCCCAGCATTTT
D gene: NA; J gene: TRBJ2-3; V gene: TRBV7-9; clone size: few; CDR3 protein: CASSYMAIVDTQYF; CDR3 DNA: TGTGCCAGCAGCTATATGGCCATCGTAGATACGCAGTATTTT
D gene: TRBD1; J gene: TRBJ1-5; V gene: TRBV12-3/TRBV12-4; clone size: few; CDR3 protein: CASRPDRVGPQHF; CDR3 DNA: TGTGCCAGCAGGCCCGACAGGGTAGGGCCCCAGCATTTT
D gene: NA; J gene: TRBJ2-5; V gene: TRBV28; clone size: NA; CDR3 protein: CASSRETQYF; CDR3 DNA: TGTGCCAGCAGCCGCGAGACCCAGTACTTC
D gene: NA; J gene: TRBJ1-1; V gene: TRBV7-9; clone size: NA; CDR3 protein: CASSPQFTEAFF; CDR3 DNA: TGTGCCAGCAGCCCTCAGTTCACTGAAGCTTTCTTT
D gene: TRBD2; J gene: TRBJ2-3; V gene: TRBV6-5; clone size: once; CDR3 protein: CASNASGRTADTQYF; CDR3 DNA: TGTGCCAGCAATGCTAGCGGGAGGACCGCCGATACGCAGTATTTT
D gene: NA; J gene: TRBJ1-2; V gene: TRBV19; clone size: once; CDR3 protein: CASSIGGPYGYTF; CDR3 DNA: TGTGCCAGTAGTATTGGGGGACCCTATGGCTACACCTTC
D gene: NA; J gene: TRBJ2-7; V gene: TRBV11-2; clone size: NA; CDR3 protein: CASSFIGSSYEQYF; CDR3 DNA: TGTGCCAGCAGCTTTATAGGGAGCTCCTACGAGCAGTACTTC
D gene: NA; J gene: TRBJ1-1; V gene: TRBV30; clone size: NA; CDR3 protein: CAWIPKGGTEAFF; CDR3 DNA: TGTGCCTGGATCCCCAAAGGGGGGACTGAAGCTTTCTTT
D gene: NA; J gene: TRBJ1-5; V gene: TRBV19; clone size: NA; CDR3 protein: CASSERQPNQPQHF; CDR3 DNA: TGTGCCAGTAGTGAAAGGCAGCCCAATCAGCCCCAGCATTTT
D gene: TRBD1; J gene: TRBJ1-6; V gene: TRBV27; clone size: NA; CDR3 protein: CASSSEGAENSPLHF; CDR3 DNA: TGTGCCAGCAGTTCCGAGGGGGCTGAGAATTCACCCCTCCACTTT
D gene: NA; J gene: TRBJ1-2; V gene: TRBV4-3; clone size: many; CDR3 protein: CASSQDRVEGQNYGYTF; CDR3 DNA: TGCGCCAGCAGCCAAGATCGGGTGGAGGGTCAAAACTATGGCTACACCTTC
D gene: NA; J gene: TRBJ2-1; V gene: TRBV9; clone size: once; CDR3 protein: CASSVIPGVQGNEQFF; CDR3 DNA: TGTGCCAGCAGCGTTATACCCGGGGTTCAGGGCAATGAGCAGTTCTTC
D gene: TRBD1; J gene: TRBJ1-1; V gene: TRBV6-1; clone size: medium-sized; CDR3 protein: CASSEAFGTGSTEAFF; CDR3 DNA: TGTGCCAGCAGTGAAGCGTTCGGGACAGGGAGCACTGAAGCTTTCTTT
D gene: TRBD1; J gene: TRBJ1-6; V gene: TRBV2; clone size: NA; CDR3 protein: CASSEAGGLFNSPLHF; CDR3 DNA: TGTGCCAGCAGTGAGGCAGGGGGTTTGTTTAATTCACCCCTCCACTTT
D gene: TRBD2; J gene: TRBJ2-1; V gene: TRBV4-1; clone size: NA; CDR3 protein: CASSQGLAGVLNNEQFF; CDR3 DNA: TGCGCCAGCAGCCAAGGTTTAGCGGGAGTCCTCAACAATGAGCAGTTCTTC
D gene: NA; J gene: TRBJ1-2; V gene: TRBV5-1; clone size: few; CDR3 protein: CASSFTASDGYTF; CDR3 DNA: TGCGCCAGCAGCTTCACCGCCTCGGATGGCTACACCTTC
D gene: NA; J gene: TRBJ1-2; V gene: TRBV6-5; clone size: NA; CDR3 protein: CASAQQGNNYGYTF; CDR3 DNA: TGTGCCAGCGCCCAGCAGGGAAATAACTATGGCTACACCTTC
D gene: TRBD1; J gene: TRBJ2-7; V gene: TRBV18; clone size: NA; CDR3 protein: CASSRPGQGSYEQYF; CDR3 DNA: TGTGCCAGCTCGCGTCCGGGACAGGGATCCTACGAGCAGTACTTC
D gene: NA; J gene: TRBJ2-2; V gene: TRBV5-1; clone size: once; CDR3 protein: CASSLRSATHNTGELFF; CDR3 DNA: TGCGCCAGCAGCTTGAGATCGGCAACCCATAACACCGGGGAGCTGTTTTTT
D gene: NA; J gene: TRBJ2-1; V gene: TRBV7-2; clone size: few; CDR3 protein: CASSQAGQYNEQFF; CDR3 DNA: TGTGCCAGCAGCCAGGCGGGACAGTACAATGAGCAGTTCTTC
D gene: NA; J gene: TRBJ1-5; V gene: TRBV7-8; clone size: NA; CDR3 protein: CASSSKPTGNQPQHF; CDR3 DNA: TGTGCCAGCAGCTCGAAGCCTACGGGCAATCAGCCCCAGCATTTT
D gene: NA; J gene: TRBJ1-2; V gene: TRBV29-1; clone size: NA; CDR3 protein: CSVETGLSDGYTF; CDR3 DNA: TGCAGCGTCGAAACCGGATTGTCTGATGGCTACACCTTC
D gene: NA; J gene: TRBJ2-1; V gene: TRBV6-1; clone size: NA; CDR3 protein: CASSESPQGEDNEQFF; CDR3 DNA: TGTGCCAGCAGCGAAAGCCCCCAGGGAGAGGACAATGAGCAGTTCTTC